The table lists the clone carrying this TCR beta chain with many counts. Unique molecular identifiers were built into the TCRbeta library. TCRdb passed the PCR reads through MiXCR, listing each CDR3 protein once. The sample carries 600,000 to 700,000 distinct CDR3 sequences, around 17% recorded once. This sample stems from a study of T-cell reconstitution after alpha-beta-depleted transplantation in children. This CDR3 spans 16 amino acids. Germline V gene data show CDR1 as DFQATT and CDR2 as SNEGSKA (reference sequence). The V and J ends lost 3 bases and 1 base respectively, with 18 bases between them.

Sequenced here: PBMCs from the stem cell graft donor, sampled from the stem cell graft. The TCR comes from a human donor who donated a stem cell graft to a child with acute myeloid leukemia. The genes are TRBV20-1 and TRBJ1-1; maybe TRBD1 (6 bases). CDR3 sequence: CSARDRREGENTEAFF. The CDR3 DNA is TGCAGTGCTAGGGACAGACGAGAGGGGGAGAACACTGAAGCTTTCTTT.